This T cell receptor (beta chain) was retrieved from a study of T cells after yellow fever vaccination (dated by TCRdb to the late 2010s). For the wider study: The SMART-Seq v4 Ultra Low Input RNA kit was used to prepare libraries from fractions with low cell numbers. Bulk PBMC replicates and cell subsets were isolated from blood drawn at multiple timepoints before and after both primary and secondary immunization. Two healthy male donors, one aged 18 to 30 and one aged 30 to 40 years, made up the cohort. Bulk TCR alpha and beta repertoires were sequenced longitudinally to track T-cell clones before and after primary and booster YFV17D yellow fever vaccination.

What the treatment or condition label conveys for this sample: live attenuated yellow fever vaccine strain. At each blood-draw timepoint, two biological replicates of bulk PBMCs were obtained. A standard Ficoll-Paque protocol was used to isolate PBMCs from peripheral blood. TriZol was used to extract RNA from bulk PBMCs, from CD4 and CD8 fractions, and from dextramer-positive and dextramer-negative fractions. CDR3 length: 15 amino acids, cysteine to phenylalanine. Here the CDR3 DNA is all that survives: 45 bases in frame from base 1. Based on the germline V gene, the CDR1 and CDR2 sequences are SGHRS and YFSETQ. V and J are trimmed by 0 bases and 6 bases, and the gene matches miss 6 bases of the junction. This clonotype was observed a handful of times. There is no known antigen for this receptor. No base-level quality is on record; no much larger clone is a single base apart. TCR cDNA was synthesized by 5'RACE template switching, which introduced a universal primer site and unique molecular identifiers. Priming for cDNA synthesis came from both the TCR alpha and TCR beta constant segments. Libraries were amplified in two PCR steps, with sample barcodes and sequencing adapters added in the second step. Sequencing of libraries was performed on Illumina HiSeq 2500 (2x100 bp) or NovaSeq (2x150 bp). The authors' analysis ran thus. MIGEC handled demultiplexing of reads and collapsing into UMI consensus sequences, while MiXCR performed V(D)J alignment. Using edgeR on replicate PBMC samples, clonotypes were called vaccine-responding if FDR was below 0.01 and the log2 fold change was above 5 up to day 15. Each bulk clonotype received a CD4 or CD8 identity based on whether the sequenced CD4 or CD8 repertoire contained that clonotype at higher abundance. TCRdb cleaned the public reads at Q25 with fastp, built clones with MiXCR and kept in-frame beta chains. CDR3 protein sequences are deduplicated, and each keeps its most common genes and DNA. TCRdb's processing, not the authors', yielded these V and J calls. The sample table holds a few hundred thousand distinct CDR3 sequences, of which 8.7% were seen once. Roughly 17% of the sample is taken by the ten largest.

The paper as a whole reports these results and caveats: A small fraction of clonotypes showed up in both the CD4 and CD8 compartments, probably as a result of convergent recombination. Computational filtering was required because FACS-sorted repertoires could contain abundant contaminating clonotypes from the bulk population. Most clones expanded after primary vaccination were re-detected after the booster (almost 97% of CD4 and 88% of CD8), suggesting broad memory maintenance. The secondary T-cell response was weaker than the primary response but faster, peaking on day 5 instead of day 15. Because only two donors were included in the study, the extent to which the findings can be generalized is limited.

The receptor comes from a man younger than 30 who received the YFV17D yellow fever vaccine. The chain was built from TRBV5-1 and TRBJ2-1; 7 middle bases align to TRBD2. The sample in question was PBMCs, obtained on the day of the first yellow fever vaccination. The CDR3 protein sequence reads: CASSLGAPGGNEQFF. The nucleotide sequence reads TGCGCCAGCAGCTTGGGGGCGCCGGGGGGCAATGAGCAGTTCTTC.